The rows below give T cell receptor beta chains drawn from one sample of a study of T cells in Graves' hyperthyroidism and ophthalmopathy. TCRdb ran MiXCR on the multiplex PCR reads and lists one entry per CDR3 protein. The table records 45,000 to 75,000 distinct CDR3 sequences, roughly 49% of them present only once. The sequenced sample was blood. Receptor source: a woman aged 25 to 45 with Graves' ophthalmopathy. Each CDR3 is given with its conserved first and last residue. The D gene is left open where the match is weak. Some rows have no size entry. The others give once, few or many, or a class for an expanded clone.

-	few	TRBJ1-5	TRBV25-1	CASSELRSNQPQHF	TGTGCCAGCAGTGAATTACGGAGCAATCAGCCCCAGCATTTT
-	-	TRBJ1-6	TRBV2	CASSPIGGNSPLHF	TGTGCCAGCAGCCCGATCGGGGGTAATTCACCCCTCCACTTT
TRBD1	few	TRBJ2-5	TRBV7-7	CASSLGDRGRETQYF	TGTGCTAGCAGCTTAGGGGACAGGGGGCGAGAGACCCAGTACTTC
-	once	TRBJ1-5	TRBV6-1	CASRGWQPQHF	TGTGCCAGCAGAGGGTGGCAGCCCCAGCATTTT
TRBD2	many	TRBJ2-7	TRBV5-6	CASSLVSGRAYEQYF	TGTGCCAGCAGCTTGGTTAGCGGGAGGGCCTACGAGCAGTACTTC
TRBD1	-	TRBJ2-7	TRBV20-1	CSGDSPSSYEQYF	TGCAGTGGGGACAGTCCAAGCTCCTACGAGCAGTACTTC
TRBD2	hyperexpanded	TRBJ2-2	TRBV10-2	CASSDWTSIGTGELFF	TGCGCCAGCAGTGATTGGACTAGTATAGGTACCGGGGAGCTGTTTTTT
TRBD1	many	TRBJ1-4	TRBV4-1	CASSLGQAATNEKLFF	TGCGCCAGCAGCCTGGGACAGGCTGCAACTAATGAAAAACTGTTTTTT
TRBD2	many	TRBJ2-7	TRBV10-3	CAISDPAAGGGHEQYF	TGTGCCATCAGTGATCCCGCGGCGGGAGGCGGCCACGAGCAGTACTTC
TRBD1	-	TRBJ1-4	TRBV7-9	CASRAGGGGRSYNEKLFF	TGTGCCAGCAGAGCCGGAGGGGGCGGGAGAAGCTACAATGAAAAACTGTTTTTT
TRBD1	-	TRBJ1-5	TRBV2	CASSGGQGSQPQHF	TGTGCCAGCAGCGGGGGACAGGGGAGTCAGCCCCAGCATTTT
-	many	TRBJ1-2	TRBV5-5	CASSLGGATNYGYTF	TGTGCCAGCAGCCTGGGAGGGGCAACTAACTATGGCTACACCTTC
-	many	TRBJ2-2	TRBV6-4	CASSQDTAGGELFF	TGTGCCAGCAGTCAGGACACTGCGGGCGGGGAGCTGTTTTTT
-	-	TRBJ1-5	TRBV6-6	CASSPPGGGSEPQHF	TGTGCCAGCAGTCCTCCGGGTGGGGGGAGCGAGCCCCAGCATTTT
TRBD2	-	TRBJ2-5	TRBV7-8	CAGSLRGQLAGGSGFLETQYF	TGTGCCGGCAGCTTAAGGGGCCAGCTAGCGGGAGGGTCGGGTTTCCTGGAGACCCAGTACTTC
-	many	TRBJ2-3	TRBV10-1	CASSESSVGTDTQYF	TGCGCCAGCAGTGAGTCTAGCGTGGGAACAGATACGCAGTATTTT
-	-	TRBJ2-1	TRBV18	CASSPGNNEQFF	TGTGCCAGCTCCCCAGGGAATAATGAGCAGTTCTTC
TRBD2	-	TRBJ2-3	TRBV7-9	CASNGGSDWADTQYF	TGTGCCAGCAACGGGGGGAGTGACTGGGCAGATACGCAGTATTTT
-	many	TRBJ2-5	TRBV4-1	CASSQEGREVETQYF	TGCGCCAGCAGCCAAGAGGGTAGGGAGGTTGAGACCCAGTACTTC
TRBD2	few	TRBJ2-7	TRBV27	CASFSLAGEGFYEQYF	TGTGCCAGCTTTTCGCTAGCGGGAGAGGGGTTCTACGAGCAGTACTTC
-	-	TRBJ2-5	TRBV2	CARLQFFQETQYF	TGTGCCAGATTACAGTTTTTCCAAGAGACCCAGTACTTC
TRBD1	many	TRBJ1-6	TRBV2	CASSVSDRGNSPLHF	TGTGCCAGCAGTGTTTCCGACAGGGGTAATTCACCCCTCCACTTT
TRBD1	-	TRBJ1-4	TRBV2	CASMATGGEKLFF	TGTGCCAGCATGGCAACAGGGGGCGAAAAACTGTTTTTT
-	many	TRBJ2-7	TRBV20-1	CSAPNLQEHYEQYF	TGCAGTGCCCCAAACCTGCAGGAACACTACGAGCAGTACTTC
-	many	TRBJ1-5	TRBV28	CASSSDSGNQPQHF	TGTGCCAGCAGTTCTGACAGCGGAAATCAGCCCCAGCATTTT
TRBD1	-	TRBJ1-3	TRBV10-3	CAIRTGSGNTIYF	TGTGCCATCAGGACAGGGTCTGGAAACACCATATATTTT
-	many	TRBJ2-5	TRBV7-9	CASSFADSRETQYF	TGTGCCAGCAGCTTCGCGGACAGCAGGGAGACCCAGTACTTC
TRBD2	-	TRBJ2-1	TRBV20-1	CSASSWTSGRAGEQFF	TGCAGTGCTAGTTCCTGGACTAGCGGGAGGGCCGGTGAGCAGTTCTTC
-	many	TRBJ2-5	TRBV27	CASRPLGGEETQYF	TGTGCCAGCAGACCTCTCGGAGGAGAGGAGACCCAGTACTTC
TRBD1	once	TRBJ2-5	TRBV5-1	CASSLSTTGVGETQYF	TGCGCCAGCAGCCTTTCCACGACAGGGGTGGGAGAGACCCAGTACTTC
-	many	TRBJ1-1	TRBV7-2	CASSPAWSGTEAFF	TGTGCCAGCAGCCCCGCCTGGAGCGGGACTGAAGCTTTCTTT
-	many	TRBJ1-2	TRBV28	CASSTGARYGYTF	TGTGCCAGCAGTACCGGGGCCCGATATGGCTACACCTTC
-	few	TRBJ1-5	TRBV18	CASSPSRGQPQHF	TGTGCCAGCTCCCCGAGCCGGGGACAGCCCCAGCATTTT
-	many	TRBJ1-4	TRBV28	CASSPRGVLNEKLFF	TGTGCCAGCAGTCCGAGGGGGGTCCTTAATGAAAAACTGTTTTTT
TRBD2	-	TRBJ2-1	TRBV29-1	CSVGGTSGRINEQFF	TGCAGCGTCGGCGGGACTAGCGGGAGGATCAATGAGCAGTTCTTC
-	many	TRBJ1-5	TRBV28	CASKTGTPQPQHF	TGTGCCAGCAAAACAGGGACCCCTCAGCCCCAGCATTTT
TRBD1	many	TRBJ2-1	TRBV7-2	CASSKQGAFNEQFF	TGTGCCAGCAGCAAACAGGGGGCATTCAATGAGCAGTTCTTC
-	-	TRBJ2-1	TRBV5-1	CASSSELGEQFF	TGTGCCAGCAGCTCGGAGCTGGGTGAGCAGTTCTTC
TRBD2	many	TRBJ2-3	TRBV6-1	CASSGLAPSDTQYF	TGTGCCAGCAGCGGACTAGCCCCCTCGGATACGCAGTATTTT
-	once	TRBJ2-3	TRBV5-1	CASSSGQLGADTQYF	TGCGCCAGCAGTTCTGGACAGCTAGGGGCAGATACGCAGTATTTT
-	-	TRBJ2-1	TRBV29-1	CSVRLVTYNEQFF	TGCAGCGTTAGACTAGTAACCTACAATGAGCAGTTCTTC
TRBD1	once	TRBJ1-5	TRBV10-3	CAISSTGGILGQPQHF	TGTGCCATCAGTTCCACAGGGGGCATCTTGGGTCAGCCCCAGCATTTT
-	-	TRBJ2-2	TRBV20-1	CSARDPGVFTGELFF	TGCAGTGCTAGAGATCCGGGAGTGTTCACCGGGGAGCTGTTTTTT
-	many	TRBJ2-2	TRBV5-1	CASSLGGGGMVGTGELFF	TGCGCCAGCAGCTTGGGCGGCGGTGGAATGGTGGGGACCGGGGAGCTGTTTTTT
-	many	TRBJ2-1	TRBV11-2	CASSASRRVDEQFF	TGTGCCAGCAGCGCCTCCCGGAGGGTCGATGAGCAGTTCTTC